This T cell receptor beta chain was identified in a study of metastatic and nonmetastatic thyroid tumors. The overall study: The comparison covered peripheral blood and tumor or nodule tissue in malignant and benign thyroid patients.

Every patient underwent thyroid surgery untreated. TCRdb re-clonotyped the PCR reads via MiXCR. The profile shows tens of thousands of clones, roughly 20% of them singletons. The CDR3 is 14 amino acids. Germline CDR1 is SGHRS and CDR2 is YFSETQ. Concerning this clone: The junction shows a germline mismatch at one end, possibly a read error.

Sequenced input: blood. This TCR derives from a female donor with papillary thyroid cancer or a benign thyroid nodule (not recorded which). Some clones in this sample may be carry-over from other donors' samples. The chain is built from TRBV5-1 and TRBJ2-3; D possibly corresponds to TRBD2 (5 bases). In DNA, the CDR3 is TGCGACAGCAGCTCCCCAGCGGTAGGAGATACGCAGTATTTT. It specifies CDSSSPAVGDTQYF. Drawing the rest from reference TRBV5-1 and TRBJ2-3, the complete variable domain is KAGVTQTPRYLIKTRGQQVTLSCSPISGHRSVSWYQQTPGQGLQFLFEYFSETQRNKGNFPGRFSGRQFSNSRSEMNVSTLELGDSALYLCDSSSPAVGDTQYFGPGTRLTVL.